Below, 27 T cell receptor beta chains from the same sample are listed, as sequenced in a study of neurological immune-mediated disorders. TCRdb reanalysed the 5' RACE reads using MiXCR and keeps one entry per CDR3 protein. The sample lists 87,000 or so distinct CDR3 sequences, roughly 3.3% occurring once. Specimen: PBMCs. The source is a woman aged 45-59 years with multiple sclerosis.

This clonotype has more than one count but fewer than ten. A read error may be the cause here, since a much bigger clone is one base away. The V gene is TRBV20-1, the J gene TRBJ1-5; possible D gene TRBD1, 6 bases. Germline loops: CDR1 DFQATT, CDR2 SNEGSKA (reference sequence). This CDR3 comprises 15 residues. CDR3 amino acids: CSASPKGTSNQPQNF. The CDR3 nucleotides are TGCAGTGCTAGCCCGAAAGGGACAAGCAATCAGCCCCAGAATTTT.

The genes are TRBV7-6 and TRBJ1-1, with D perhaps matching TRBD1 (6 bases). CDR1 and CDR2 from the germline V gene are SGHVS and FNYEAQ. This CDR3 has 17 amino acids. V lost 2 bases to trimming and J lost 0 bases, with 16 bases between them. CDR3 sequence: CASSLKGGGVMNTEAFF. Written as DNA, the CDR3 is TGTGCCAGCAGCTTAAAGGGGGGGGGTGTCATGAACACTGAAGCTTTCTTT.

There are many counts of this clonotype. The DNA for the CDR3 is TGTGCCAGCAACTCGGTGGGGGGCCAACCGTACAATGAGCAGTTCTTC. Translation gives CASNSVGGQPYNEQFF. The chain couples TRBV7-3 to TRBJ2-1; D possibly matches TRBD1 or TRBD2 (6 bases each). The germline gives CDR1 SGHTA, CDR2 FQGTGA. This CDR3 region has 16 residues. V lost 7 bases and J 4 bases, leaving 20 bases between the germline ends. Supplemented by reference TRBV7-3 and TRBJ2-1, the full variable domain reads GAGVSQTPSNKVTEKGKYVELRCDPISGHTALYWYRQSLGQGPEFLIYFQGTGAADDSGLPNDRFFAVRPEGSVSTLKIQRTERGDSAVYLCASNSVGGQPYNEQFFGPGTRLTVL.

This clonotype has ten or more counts. The chain carries TRBV12-3 or TRBV12-4 and TRBJ2-7, with D possibly being TRBD2 (5 bases). V lost 5 bases to trimming and J lost 1 base, with 15 bases between them. This CDR3 spans 15 amino acids. The DNA for the CDR3 is TGTGCCAGCAGTCCCGAGGGCGCGATTTCCTACGAGCAGTACTTC. Translated: CASSPEGAISYEQYF.

The chain is built from TRBV4-3 and TRBJ1-4, with D unresolved. Per the germline V gene, CDR1 is LGHNA and CDR2 is YSLEER. This CDR3 has 15 residues. Trimming took 0 bases from V and 2 from J, leaving 7 bases between them. The CDR3 nucleotides read TGCGCCAGCAGCCAAGAGGGAGGGACTAATGAAAAACTGTTTTTT. Translating it yields CASSQEGGTNEKLFF.

This clonotype has a handful of counts. Since a much larger clone is just one base distant, this may be a read error. This chain links TRBV20-1 with TRBJ2-2; either TRBD1 or TRBD2 may supply D (5 bases each). Looked up from germline, CDR1 is DFQATT and CDR2 is SNEGSKA (reference sequence). The CDR3 sequence is 14 residues long. The CDR3 protein is CSATPGANAGALFF. The CDR3 bases are TGCAGTGCCACCCCCGGGGCAAACGCCGGGGCGCTGTTTTTT.

In its sample, this clonotype was seen many times. The V and J genes are TRBV12-3 or TRBV12-4 and TRBJ1-2; 10 bases fit TRBD1. V was pared by 6 bases and J by 8 bases, with 6 bases of the junction left unmatched. The CDR3 loop spans 13 amino acids. CDR3 sequence reads: CASSRQGAGGYTF. The CDR3 region has the DNA TGTGCCAGCAGCAGACAGGGGGCGGGCGGCTACACCTTC.

The gene calls are TRBV6-2 or TRBV6-3 and TRBJ1-2; D is perhaps TRBD1 (5 bases). Trimming removed 3 bases at V and 4 bases at J, with 9 bases between. The germline CDR1 and CDR2 sequences are MNHEY and SVGEGT. The CDR3 consists of 13 residues. CDR3 residues: CASSYDGTYGYTF. As DNA, the CDR3 is TGTGCCAGCAGTTATGACGGGACCTATGGCTACACCTTC.

This clonotype was seen at least ten times. The chain employs TRBV7-6 and TRBJ2-1, with TRBD1 matching over 7 bases. The CDR3 spans 14 residues. J was trimmed by 4 bases and V by 3 bases; bases with no gene match: 3. Germline CDR1 reads SGHVS; CDR2 reads FNYEAQ. CDR3 sequence: CASSFGTEYNEQFF. The CDR3 nucleotides read TGTGCCAGCAGCTTCGGGACAGAATACAATGAGCAGTTCTTC.

The chain has TRBV25-1 and TRBJ1-1; D remains ambiguous. The germline V gene has CDR1 MGHDK and CDR2 SYGVNS. V lost 2 bases and J 4 bases, leaving 8 bases between the germline ends. The CDR3 runs 13 residues. DNA for the CDR3: TGTGCCAGCAGTGAAGGCCGAACCACTGAAGCTTTCTTT. This gives the protein CASSEGRTTEAFF.

This clonotype has at least ten counts. V usage is TRBV20-1 and J usage is TRBJ1-3; 8 bases map to TRBD1. V shed 3 bases, J shed 0 bases, and the junction held 4 bases outside the gene matches. CDR1 DFQATT and CDR2 SNEGSKA come from the germline V gene (reference sequence). The CDR3 is made up of 15 amino acids. CDR3 sequence (DNA): TGCAGTGCTAGCAGGGGGCCCAGCTCTGGAAACACCATATATTTT. Its protein is CSASRGPSSGNTIYF.

At least ten counts were recorded for this clonotype. The chain is built from TRBV5-1 and TRBJ1-3; the D gene is possibly TRBD1 (5 bases). Trimming shortened V by 0 bases and J by 4 bases, and 11 bases separated the two germline ends. Germline assignment: CDR1 SGHRS and CDR2 YFSETQ. The CDR3 runs 15 residues. CDR3 protein: CASSLAGTRGNTIYF. The DNA of the CDR3 is TGCGCCAGCAGCTTGGCCGGGACCAGAGGAAACACCATATATTTT.

This clonotype showed up many times. The rearrangement joins TRBV20-1 to TRBJ1-5, with 7 positions matching TRBD1. V lost 4 bases to trimming and J lost 1 base; unmatched junction nucleotides: 1. This CDR3 spans 13 amino acids. Per the germline V gene, CDR1 is DFQATT and CDR2 is SNEGSKA (reference sequence). The CDR3 bases are TGCAGTGCTATGACAGGGAGCAATCAGCCCCAGCATTTT. It is translated as CSAMTGSNQPQHF.

This clonotype was recorded many times. The chain has TRBV5-1 and TRBJ2-5; no definite D call. V dropped 3 bases and J dropped 0 bases, with 3 bases sitting between them. The V gene's germline CDR1 is SGHRS and CDR2 YFSETQ. This CDR3 has 12 amino acids. The CDR3 DNA is TGCGCCAGCAGCTCGTACCAAGAGACCCAGTACTTC. Translating gives CASSSYQETQYF.

This clonotype has ten or more counts. V is TRBV10-3 and J is TRBJ1-2; 10 bases match TRBD1. V lost 4 bases and J lost 4; bases outside the gene matches: 9. The CDR3 spans 16 residues. Germline V gives CDR1 ENHRY, CDR2 SYGVKD. Written as DNA, the CDR3 is TGTGCCATCAGTGGGAAGACAGGGGGCTTGTCCTATGGCTACACCTTC. Its translation is CAISGKTGGLSYGYTF.

This clonotype was counted at least ten times. The chain combines TRBV5-1 with TRBJ1-5; D not certain. The CDR3 spans 14 residues. Germline V lookup: CDR1 SGHRS, CDR2 YFSETQ. V shed 2 bases and J shed 7 bases, with 13 bases lying between them. The CDR3, as DNA: TGCGCCAGCAGCTTAGCGGGGTCTGGGCAGCCCCAGCATTTT. Translated, it gives CASSLAGSGQPQHF.

The gene calls are TRBV5-1 and TRBJ2-2; possible D gene TRBD1, 6 bases. Germline assignment: CDR1 SGHRS and CDR2 YFSETQ. CDR3 size: 16 residues. Trimming took 4 bases from V and 6 from J, leaving 19 bases between them. The CDR3 is CASSITGNGLSGELFF. In DNA, the CDR3 is TGCGCCAGCAGCATCACAGGGAACGGTCTCTCCGGGGAGCTGTTTTTT.

This clonotype was seen more than once but under ten times. V gene TRBV18 combines with J gene TRBJ1-1; D gene uncertain. The germline V and J ends were trimmed by 3 bases and 3 bases, with 8 bases remaining between them. In germline, CDR1 is KGHSH, CDR2 LQKENI. The CDR3 totals 13 residues. The CDR3 protein is CASSPQTDTEAFF. As DNA, the CDR3 is TGTGCCAGCTCACCCCAAACGGACACTGAAGCTTTCTTT.

This clonotype has at least ten counts. This chain joins TRBV15 and TRBJ1-2, with no clear D. Trimming removed 5 bases at V and 9 bases at J, with 4 bases between. This CDR3 has 9 amino acids. Germline lookup yields CDR1 LNHNV and CDR2 YYDKDF (reference sequence). The CDR3 sequence: CATSARYTF. CDR3 sequence (DNA): TGTGCCACCAGCGCCCGCTACACCTTC.

The sample holds many counts of this clonotype. The chain recombines TRBV27 with TRBJ2-5, with TRBD2 identical over 12 bases. The CDR3 has 16 amino acids. CDR1 MNHEY and CDR2 SMNVEV come from the germline V gene (reference sequence). Trimming at V came to 5 bases and at J to 1 base, leaving 5 bases not matched to a gene. As DNA, the CDR3 is TGTGCCAGCAGTCCGAGACTAGCGGGGGCCCAAGAGACCCAGTACTTC. Amino acids: CASSPRLAGAQETQYF.

This clonotype was counted ten times or more. The V call is TRBV5-1, the J call TRBJ1-3; no clear D gene. The CDR3 is made up of 15 amino acids. V was clipped by 4 bases and J by 2 bases, with 13 bases between them. The germline V gene encodes CDR1 SGHRS and CDR2 YFSETQ. This CDR3 reads CASSLSRETGNTIYF. The DNA for the CDR3 is TGCGCCAGCAGCCTGAGCCGGGAAACTGGAAACACCATATATTTT. The full variable domain, rest sourced from reference TRBV5-1 and TRBJ1-3, is KAGVTQTPRYLIKTRGQQVTLSCSPISGHRSVSWYQQTPGQGLQFLFEYFSETQRNKGNFPGRFSGRQFSNSRSEMNVSTLELGDSALYLCASSLSRETGNTIYFGEGSWLTVV.

This clonotype has a count of ten or more. The CDR3 DNA reads as TGCAGTGCTGGATACGGAAACACTGAAGCTTTCTTT. It codes for CSAGYGNTEAFF. The V gene is TRBV20-1, the J gene TRBJ1-1; unclear D gene. With 5 bases removed from V and 2 bases from J, the gap between germline ends came to 9 bases. This CDR3 has 12 residues. The germline gives CDR1 DFQATT, CDR2 SNEGSKA (reference sequence).

This clonotype was counted many times. The genes are TRBV7-9 and TRBJ2-5; 7 bases match TRBD2. The ends lost 4 bases at V and 4 bases at J; junction bases unmatched: 3. Germline V gives CDR1 SEHNR, CDR2 FQNEAQ (reference sequence). This CDR3 contains 13 residues. The CDR3 loop reads CASSSGLGETQYF. In nucleotides, the CDR3 is TGTGCCAGCAGCTCAGGACTAGGAGAGACCCAGTACTTC.

V is TRBV15 and J is TRBJ2-3, with D perhaps TRBD1 (5 bases). Germline V gene data show CDR1 as LNHNV and CDR2 as YYDKDF (reference sequence). Trimming cost V 4 bases and J 3 bases, with 26 bases left between them. The CDR3 is 19 amino acids. CDR3 in amino acids: CATSKDGSHRSARTDTQYF. The CDR3, as DNA: TGTGCCACCAGCAAGGATGGGTCCCACAGGTCTGCGAGGACAGATACGCAGTATTTT.

This clonotype occurred many times. CDR3 DNA: TGTGCCAGCAGTCACGGGGACAGGGGATACAATGAGCAGTTCTTC. Residues: CASSHGDRGYNEQFF. This chain connects TRBV3-1 to TRBJ2-1, with 10 bases matching TRBD1. There are 15 residues in the CDR3. V dropped 6 bases and J dropped 4; count of bases not matched to a gene: 6. From germline, CDR1 is LGHDT and CDR2 YNNKEL (reference sequence).

At least ten counts were recorded for this clonotype. The chain is built from TRBV10-3 and TRBJ1-2, with 7 bases identical to TRBD1. The length of the CDR3 is 14 residues. J was trimmed by 4 bases and V by 5 bases; bases with no gene match: 7. The germline gives CDR1 ENHRY, CDR2 SYGVKD. Here the CDR3 DNA reads TGTGCCATCAGTTCGGGGGGACAGCTCTATGGCTACACCTTC. Amino acids: CAISSGGQLYGYTF.

The genes are TRBV7-6 and TRBJ2-1; D is unclear. V was cut by 5 bases and J by 3 bases, with 11 bases left in between. The CDR3 is 14 amino acids. The V gene's germline CDR1 is SGHVS and CDR2 FNYEAQ. The CDR3 nucleotides read TGTGCCAGCAGCCCAAGGTACAGCTACAATGAGCAGTTCTTC. As protein: CASSPRYSYNEQFF.